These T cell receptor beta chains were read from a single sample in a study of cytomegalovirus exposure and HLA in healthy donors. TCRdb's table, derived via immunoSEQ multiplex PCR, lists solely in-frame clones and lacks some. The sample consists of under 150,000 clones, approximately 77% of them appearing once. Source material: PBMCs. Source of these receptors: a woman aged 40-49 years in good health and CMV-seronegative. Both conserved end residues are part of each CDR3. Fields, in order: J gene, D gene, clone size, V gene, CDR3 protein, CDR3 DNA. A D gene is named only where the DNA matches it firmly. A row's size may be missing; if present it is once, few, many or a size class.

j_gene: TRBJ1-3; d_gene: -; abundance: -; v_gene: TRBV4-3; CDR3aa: CASSQDPPEAGNTIYF; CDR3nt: TGCGCCAGCAGCCAAGATCCCCCGGAGGCTGGAAACACCATATATTTT
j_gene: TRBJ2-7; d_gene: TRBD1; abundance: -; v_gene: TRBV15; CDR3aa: CATSRGQGNYEQYF; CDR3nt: TGTGCCACCAGCAGGGGACAGGGTAACTACGAGCAGTACTTC
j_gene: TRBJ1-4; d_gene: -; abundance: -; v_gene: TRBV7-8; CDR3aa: CASSATGLKEKLFF; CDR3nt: TGTGCCAGCAGCGCGACAGGTTTGAAGGAAAAACTGTTTTTT
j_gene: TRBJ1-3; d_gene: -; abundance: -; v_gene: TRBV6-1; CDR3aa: CASSSHSTGNTIYF; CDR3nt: TGTGCCAGCAGTAGCCACTCAACTGGAAACACCATATATTTT
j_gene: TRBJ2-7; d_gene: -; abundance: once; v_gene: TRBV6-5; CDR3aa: CASSNKGYEQYF; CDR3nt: TGTGCCAGCAGTAACAAGGGGTACGAGCAGTACTTC
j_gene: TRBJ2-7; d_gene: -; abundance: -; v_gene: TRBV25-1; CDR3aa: CASTGTYTYEQYF; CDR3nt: TGTGCCAGTACCGGGACTTACACCTACGAGCAGTACTTC
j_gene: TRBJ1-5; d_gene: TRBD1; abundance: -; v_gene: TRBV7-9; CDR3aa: CASSHTQGAWGVRNQPQHF; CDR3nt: TGTGCCAGCAGCCATACTCAGGGGGCCTGGGGGGTACGCAATCAGCCCCAGCATTTT
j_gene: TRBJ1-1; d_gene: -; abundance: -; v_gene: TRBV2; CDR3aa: CASRADMNTEAFF; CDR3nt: TGTGCCAGCAGGGCTGATATGAACACTGAAGCTTTCTTT
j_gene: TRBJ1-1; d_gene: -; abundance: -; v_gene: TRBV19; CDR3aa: CASSIAGLNTEAFF; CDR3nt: TGTGCCAGTAGTATTGCGGGTTTGAACACTGAAGCTTTCTTT
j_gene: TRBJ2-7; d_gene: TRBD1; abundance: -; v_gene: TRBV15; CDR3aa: CATSSGQGISYEQYF; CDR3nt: TGTGCCACCAGCAGTGGACAGGGGATATCCTACGAGCAGTACTTC
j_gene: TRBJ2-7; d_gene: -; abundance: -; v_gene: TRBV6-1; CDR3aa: CASSEADVRVEQYF; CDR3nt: TGTGCCAGCAGTGAAGCCGACGTGAGGGTCGAGCAGTACTTC
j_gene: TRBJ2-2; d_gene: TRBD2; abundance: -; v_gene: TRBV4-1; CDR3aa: CANSQSLAGGRGELFF; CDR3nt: TGCGCCAACAGCCAATCGCTAGCGGGGGGCCGCGGGGAGCTGTTTTTT
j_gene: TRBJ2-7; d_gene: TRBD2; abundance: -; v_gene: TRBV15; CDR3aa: CATSRGGEGAYEQYF; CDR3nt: TGTGCCACCAGCAGGGGAGGGGAGGGAGCCTACGAGCAGTACTTC
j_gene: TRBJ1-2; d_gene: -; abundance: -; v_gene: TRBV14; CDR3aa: CASSQDNGGIRGYTF; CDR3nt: TGTGCCAGCAGCCAAGATAATGGAGGGATAAGGGGCTACACCTTC